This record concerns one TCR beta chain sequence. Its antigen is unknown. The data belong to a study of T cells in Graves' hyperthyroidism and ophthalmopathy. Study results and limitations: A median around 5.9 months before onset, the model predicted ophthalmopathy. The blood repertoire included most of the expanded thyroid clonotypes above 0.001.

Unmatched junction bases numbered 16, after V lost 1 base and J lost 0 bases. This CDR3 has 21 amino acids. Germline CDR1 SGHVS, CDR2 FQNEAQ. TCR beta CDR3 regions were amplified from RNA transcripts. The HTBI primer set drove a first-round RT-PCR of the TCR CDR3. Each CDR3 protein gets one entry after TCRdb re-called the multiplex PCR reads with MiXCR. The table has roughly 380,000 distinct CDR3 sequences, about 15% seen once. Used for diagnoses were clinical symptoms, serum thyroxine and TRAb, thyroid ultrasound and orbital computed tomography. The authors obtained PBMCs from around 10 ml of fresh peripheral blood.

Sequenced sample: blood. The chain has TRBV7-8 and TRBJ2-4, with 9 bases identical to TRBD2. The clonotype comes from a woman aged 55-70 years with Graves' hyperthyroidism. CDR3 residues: CASSLVTRREGIILAKNIQYF. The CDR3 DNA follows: TGTGCCAGCAGCTTAGTTACCCGGCGGGAGGGAATCATTTTAGCCAAAAACATTCAGTACTTC.